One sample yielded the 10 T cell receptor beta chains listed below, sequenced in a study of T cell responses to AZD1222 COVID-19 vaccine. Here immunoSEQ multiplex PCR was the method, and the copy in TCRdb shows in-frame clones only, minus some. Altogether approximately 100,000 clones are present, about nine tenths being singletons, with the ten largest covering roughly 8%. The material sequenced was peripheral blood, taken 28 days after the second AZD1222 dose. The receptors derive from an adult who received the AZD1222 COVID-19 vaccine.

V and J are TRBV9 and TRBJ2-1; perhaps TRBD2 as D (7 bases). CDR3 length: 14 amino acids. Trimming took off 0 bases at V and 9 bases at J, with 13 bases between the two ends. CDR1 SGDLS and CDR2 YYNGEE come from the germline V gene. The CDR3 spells CASSVDRGAGEQFF. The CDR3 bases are TGTGCCAGCAGCGTAGATCGGGGGGCAGGTGAGCAGTTCTTC.

In nucleotides, the CDR3 is TGTGCCAGCAGCTTAGTTGGCAGGGGATCATATGGCTACACCTTC. This encodes CASSLVGRGSYGYTF. The chain recombines TRBV7-9 with TRBJ1-2, with a possible D match to TRBD1 (6 bases). This CDR3 spans 15 amino acids. Germline lookup yields CDR1 SEHNR and CDR2 FQNEAQ (reference sequence). The V gene lost 1 base and the J gene lost 5 bases, with 14 bases spanning the gap.

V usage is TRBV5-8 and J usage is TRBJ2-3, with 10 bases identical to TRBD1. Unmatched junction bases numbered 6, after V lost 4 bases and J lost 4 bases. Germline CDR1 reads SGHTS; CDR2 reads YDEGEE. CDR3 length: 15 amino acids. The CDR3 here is CASSNGQGGPDTQYF. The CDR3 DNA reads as TGTGCCAGCAGCAACGGACAGGGGGGCCCAGATACGCAGTATTTT.

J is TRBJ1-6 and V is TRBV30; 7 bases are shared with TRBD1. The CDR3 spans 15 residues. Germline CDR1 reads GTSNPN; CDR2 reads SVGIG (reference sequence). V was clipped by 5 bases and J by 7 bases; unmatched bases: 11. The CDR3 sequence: CAWENRGGLNSPLHF. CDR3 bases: TGTGCCTGGGAAAACAGGGGAGGATTGAATTCACCCCTCCACTTT.

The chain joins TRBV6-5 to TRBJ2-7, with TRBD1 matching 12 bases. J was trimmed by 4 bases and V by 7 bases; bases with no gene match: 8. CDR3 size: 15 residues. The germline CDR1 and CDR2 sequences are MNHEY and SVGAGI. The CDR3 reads CASMEGQGAGYEQYF. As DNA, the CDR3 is TGTGCCAGCATGGAGGGACAGGGGGCTGGGTACGAGCAGTACTTC.

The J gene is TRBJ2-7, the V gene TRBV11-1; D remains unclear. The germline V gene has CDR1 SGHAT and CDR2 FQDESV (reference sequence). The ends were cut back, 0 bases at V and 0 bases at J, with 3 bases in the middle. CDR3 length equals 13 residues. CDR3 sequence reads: CASSLAFSYEQYF. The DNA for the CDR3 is TGTGCCAGCAGCTTAGCCTTCTCCTACGAGCAGTACTTC.

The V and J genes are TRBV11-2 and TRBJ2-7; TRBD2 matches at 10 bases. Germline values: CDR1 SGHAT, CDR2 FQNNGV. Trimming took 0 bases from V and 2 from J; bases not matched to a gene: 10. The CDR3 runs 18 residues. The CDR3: CASSLDVSWTSGTYEQYF. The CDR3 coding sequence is TGTGCCAGCAGCTTAGATGTTTCCTGGACTAGCGGAACCTACGAGCAGTACTTC.

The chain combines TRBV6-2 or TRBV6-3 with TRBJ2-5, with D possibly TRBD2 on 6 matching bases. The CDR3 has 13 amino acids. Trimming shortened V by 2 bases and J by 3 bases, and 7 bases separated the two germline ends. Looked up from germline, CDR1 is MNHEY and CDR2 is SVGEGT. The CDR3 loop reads CASSYGGKETQYF. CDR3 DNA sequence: TGTGCCAGCAGTTACGGGGGGAAAGAGACCCAGTACTTC.

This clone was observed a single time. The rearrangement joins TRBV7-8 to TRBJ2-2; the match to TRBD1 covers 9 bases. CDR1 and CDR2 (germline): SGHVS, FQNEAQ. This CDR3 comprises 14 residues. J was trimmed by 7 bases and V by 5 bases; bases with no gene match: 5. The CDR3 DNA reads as TGTGCCAGCAGCCCACAGGGGGCTATCGGGGAGCTGTTTTTT. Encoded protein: CASSPQGAIGELFF.

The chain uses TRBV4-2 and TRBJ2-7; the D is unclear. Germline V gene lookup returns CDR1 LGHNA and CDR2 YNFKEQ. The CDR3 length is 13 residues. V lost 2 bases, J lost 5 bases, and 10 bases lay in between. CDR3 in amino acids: CASSQLAIDEQYF. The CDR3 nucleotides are TGTGCCAGCAGCCAATTGGCTATTGACGAGCAGTACTTC.